The source of this T cell receptor beta chain is a study of blood T cell repertoires in COVID-19. As for the study in general: Samples taken during acute and convalescent COVID-19 were collected in the United States, Italy and Spain. The analysed material was cDNA or gDNA that came from T cells, B-cell-depleted T cells, or PBMCs.

Enrolled during active infection, Seattle patients were then followed longitudinally. In the authors' workflow: Reference gene primer amplification gave nucleated cell count estimates. Here immunoSEQ multiplex PCR was the method, and the copy in TCRdb shows in-frame clones only, minus some. The V and J calls and clone size are taken from that table; D and trimming were inferred from the DNA. The data show 250,000 to 400,000 clones, under 90% seen once. In germline, CDR1 is SNHLY, CDR2 FYNNEI. The CDR3 runs 13 residues. J gave up 3 bases and V 3 bases, and 1 base lay outside the gene matches. The TCR originated in a woman aged 30 to 39 with COVID-19, enrolled during active disease. The sequenced sample was peripheral blood. V gene TRBV2 combines with J gene TRBJ1-1; 7 nucleotides agree with TRBD1. The CDR3 nucleotides are TGTGCCAGCAGTGATGGACAGGACACTGAAGCTTTCTTT. It is translated as CASSDGQDTEAFF.